This entry concerns a single T cell receptor (beta chain). This CDR3 has 14 residues. V was clipped by 4 bases and J by 2 bases; unmatched bases: 2. Germline V gene data show CDR1 as GTSNPN and CDR2 as SVGIG (reference sequence). The data originate from a study of T cell responses to AZD1222 COVID-19 vaccine. Sequencing was performed with immunoSEQ multiplex PCR; in TCRdb, only in-frame clones are kept and a portion is missing. The data contain around 190,000 clones, approximately 94% of them singletons. The source is an adult who received the AZD1222 COVID-19 vaccine. The sample consisted of peripheral blood, taken 28 days after the second AZD1222 dose. The chain combines TRBV30 with TRBJ2-1; 10 nucleotides agree with TRBD2. The CDR3: CAWTSGSTYNEQFF. CDR3 sequence (DNA): TGTGCCTGGACTAGCGGGAGTACCTACAATGAGCAGTTCTTC.